The 4 T cell receptor beta chains reported below all come from one sample, sequenced in a study of cytomegalovirus exposure and HLA in healthy donors. The primer mix had 60 Vbeta and 13 Jbeta primers. The repertoire was sequenced with immunoSEQ multiplex PCR; TCRdb's copy has only in-frame clones and lacks some. The sample holds tens of thousands of clones, roughly 72% seen once. Sequenced input: PBMCs. Receptors originate from a woman aged 45 to 65 in good health and CMV-seropositive.

The rearrangement uses TRBV12-5 and TRBJ2-1, with 10 bases matching TRBD1. Trimming at V came to 11 bases and at J to 8 bases, leaving 9 bases not matched to a gene. Germline assignment: CDR1 LGHNT and CDR2 FRNRAP. The CDR3 loop spans 13 amino acids. The DNA of the CDR3 is TGTGCTTCCCGGGACAGGGGCGTATATGAGCAGTTCTTC. Translated, it gives CASRDRGVYEQFF.

The chain employs TRBV19 and TRBJ2-7, with 12 bases matching TRBD1. This CDR3 is built from 16 residues. V dropped 5 bases and J dropped 4; count of bases not matched to a gene: 9. The germline CDR1 and CDR2 sequences are LNHDA and SQIVND (reference sequence). CDR3 bases: TGTGCCAGTAGTCCAGGTCGGGACAGGGGGCTTTACGAGCAGTACTTC. Translation gives CASSPGRDRGLYEQYF. Together with reference TRBV19 and TRBJ2-7, the CDR3 gives the full variable domain: DGGITQSPKYLFRKEGQNVTLSCEQNLNHDAMYWYRQDPGQGLRLIYYSQIVNDFQKGDIAEGYSVSREKKESFPLTVTSAQKNPTAFYLCASSPGRDRGLYEQYFGPGTRLTVT.

This clone appeared a single time. The V and J genes are TRBV2 and TRBJ1-2, with 9 positions matching TRBD1. The germline V gene encodes CDR1 SNHLY and CDR2 FYNNEI. This CDR3 is 14 amino acids long. Trimming cost V 3 bases and J 13 bases; bases outside gene matches: 12. As DNA, the CDR3 is TGTGCCAGCAGTGAGACGGGGAGACAGGGGGGTTCCACCTTC. Translation: CASSETGRQGGSTF.

This sequence joins TRBV15 and TRBJ1-1; weak D call: TRBD1 (6 bases). There are 15 residues in the CDR3. The V gene lost 0 bases and the J gene lost 5 bases, with 13 bases spanning the gap. Germline loops: CDR1 LNHNV, CDR2 YYDKDF (reference sequence). CDR3 protein: CATSRDGPRGTEAFF. CDR3 DNA: TGTGCCACCAGCAGAGATGGTCCGAGGGGGACTGAAGCTTTCTTT.